This passage covers 21 T cell receptor beta chains from one sample sequenced in a study of tumor and adjacent non-tumor tissue in lung cancer. No cell sorting was done before RNA was extracted from the tissue. A modified ARM-PCR protocol with three rounds of nested PCR amplified TCRbeta. TCRdb re-derived calls from the multiplex PCR reads in MiXCR, one entry per CDR3 protein. The sample includes 120,000 or so distinct CDR3 sequences, 84% of them seen just once. Material for sequencing was lung tumor tissue. These receptors originate from a man aged 65 to 85 with non-small cell lung cancer.

The rearrangement uses TRBV11-2 and TRBJ1-4; D remains unclear. The germline gives CDR1 SGHAT, CDR2 FQNNGV. CDR3 length equals 15 residues. Trimming cost V 5 bases and J 4 bases, with 14 bases left between them. CDR3 residues: CASSGTGISNEKLFF. The CDR3 bases are TGTGCCAGCAGCGGAACTGGGATAAGTAATGAAAAACTGTTTTTT.

The CDR3 here is CASSFNGDRGFPNEQFF. DNA of the CDR3: TGTGCCAGCAGCTTTAATGGGGACAGGGGGTTCCCCAATGAGCAGTTCTTC. The chain has TRBV5-4 and TRBJ2-1; 11 bases are a match to TRBD1. Trimming at V came to 2 bases and at J to 6 bases, leaving 10 bases not matched to a gene. The CDR3 runs to 17 residues. In germline, CDR1 is SGHNT, CDR2 YYREEE (reference sequence).

In regard to this clonotype: The junction shows a germline mismatch at one end, possibly a read error. The chain recombines TRBV11-2 with TRBJ2-7, with D unresolved. Germline CDR1 reads SGHAT; CDR2 reads FQNNGV. There are 13 residues in the CDR3. The CDR3 nucleotides are TGTACCAGCAGCCAATGGACCGAGCACGAGCATTACTTC. Protein: CTSSQWTEHEHYF.

Concerning this clonotype: A much more abundant neighbour one base away suggests this may be a read error. The CDR3 here is CASSPSPHLEGTQYF. As DNA, the CDR3 is TGCGCCAGCAGCCCGTCTCCCCACTTGGAAGGTACGCAGTATTTT. The chain has TRBV5-1 and TRBJ2-3; D gene unclear. CDR1 and CDR2 from the germline V gene are SGHRS and YFSETQ. Deletions cut 4 bases from V and 8 bases from J, with 20 bases between. The CDR3 loop spans 15 amino acids.

In its sample, this clonotype was seen once. The chain recombines TRBV14 with TRBJ2-1; no definite D call. V gave up 5 bases and J gave up 12 bases, with 20 bases separating them. Germline V gene data show CDR1 as SGHDN and CDR2 as FVKESK. This CDR3 has 14 residues. This CDR3 is CASSILGPYDGQFF. In DNA form, the CDR3 reads TGTGCCAGCAGCATCCTGGGCCCTTACGATGGGCAGTTCTTC.

A remark on this clonotype: A much larger clone differs from this one at a single base, so this may be a read error. The V and J genes are TRBV11-2 and TRBJ2-1; D ambiguous. Trimming shortened V by 5 bases and J by 0 bases, and 11 bases separated the two germline ends. Germline-derived CDR1 and CDR2 are SGHAT and FQNNGV. The CDR3 has 15 residues. The CDR3: CASSRVAASYNEQFF. Here the CDR3 DNA reads TGTGCCAGCAGCCGAGTGGCGGCCTCCTACAATGAGCAGTTCTTC. Based on the CDR3 plus reference TRBV11-2 and TRBJ2-1, the full variable domain is EAGVAQSPRYKIIEKRQSVAFWCNPISGHATLYWYQQILGQGPKLLIQFQNNGVVDDSQLPKDRFSAERLKGVDSTLKIQPAKLEDSAVYLCASSRVAASYNEQFFGPGTRLTVL.

Concerning this clonotype: One end of the junction fails to match germline, which may point to a read error. CDR3 in DNA: TGTGCCACCCAGGGAGGTACAACGAGGGGTGGGGAGATCCAGTACTTC. Protein product: CATQGGTTRGGEIQYF. The chain links TRBV10-2 to TRBJ2-5, with D possibly TRBD2 on 6 matching bases. The germline CDR1 and CDR2 sequences are WSHSY and SAAADI. The CDR3 length is 16 residues.

For this clonotype: Relative to the germline gene, one junction end is altered; a read error may explain this. The chain joins TRBV10-2 to TRBJ2-1; D possibly uses TRBD1 or TRBD2 (5 bases each). This CDR3 is built from 15 residues. Germline V gene sequence: CDR1 WSHSY, CDR2 SAAADI. The CDR3 DNA follows: TGCGACAGCAGGTCCCCGGGACCCTCTTTCCATGAGCAGTTCTTC. Translated, it gives CDSRSPGPSFHEQFF.

Comments on this clonotype: The conserved phenylalanine or tryptophan normally closing the CDR3 is absent here, so this likely arose from a read error. V usage is TRBV11-2 and J usage is TRBJ2-7; unclear D gene. The CDR3 has 13 residues. From germline, CDR1 is SGHAT and CDR2 FQNNGV. In nucleotides, the CDR3 is TGTGCTAACAGCCAATGGACCGAGCGCGAGCAGTACTAC. Protein product: CANSQWTEREQYY.

Concerning this clonotype: A much larger clone differs by one base, so this may be a read error. This CDR3 reads CSVSGGADEQFF. Written as DNA, the CDR3 is TGCAGTGTTAGCGGGGGGGCCGATGAGCAGTTCTTC. The rearrangement uses TRBV20-1 and TRBJ2-1; 11 bases align to TRBD2. Unmatched junction bases numbered 4, after V lost 7 bases and J lost 8 bases. The CDR3 has 12 residues. The germline V gene has CDR1 DFQATT and CDR2 SNEGSKA (reference sequence).

A note on this clonotype: Given the absence of the conserved phenylalanine or tryptophan at the CDR3 end, a read error is likely. The limits of the CDR3 on the DNA are not certain, so only TCRdb's listed CDR3 is given. The CDR3: CASSQWTEREKHL. The rearrangement uses TRBV11-2 and TRBJ2-7. The CDR3 is 13 residues long, counting both termini. Germline CDR1 reads SGHAT; CDR2 reads FQNNGV.

With respect to this clonotype: An end of the junction does not agree with germline; a read error may underlie this. V is TRBV20-1 and J is TRBJ2-2, with TRBD2 matching 13 bases. The CDR3 length is 18 residues. Germline assignment: CDR1 DFQATT and CDR2 SNEGSKA (reference sequence). Here the CDR3 DNA reads TGCAGTGCTAGCACCTCCGGACTAGCGGGAGATTGGACCGGGGAACTGTTTTTT. Its translation: CSASTSGLAGDWTGELFF.

This clonotype has a single count. A much larger clone differs from this one at a single base, so this may be a read error. The CDR3 coding sequence is TGTGCCTGGAGTACCAGCCGCTATCGGTACGAGCTGTACTTC. Its protein is CAWSTSRYRYELYF. This chain links TRBV30 with TRBJ2-7; no definite D call. This CDR3 region has 14 residues. Germline values: CDR1 GTSNPN, CDR2 SVGIG (reference sequence). The full variable domain, completed using reference TRBV30 and TRBJ2-7, is SQTIHQWPATLVQPVGSPLSLECTVEGTSNPNLYWYRQAAGRGLQLLFYSVGIGQISSEVPQNLSASRPQDRQFILSSKKLLLSDSGFYLCAWSTSRYRYELYFGPGTRLTVT.

The sample holds a few counts of this clonotype. The rearrangement joins TRBV6-1 to TRBJ2-7, with a weak D call TRBD2 (6 bases). V was pared by 9 bases and J by 6 bases, with 21 bases between. The CDR3 loop spans 14 amino acids. In germline, CDR1 is MNHNS, CDR2 SASEGT. The CDR3 region is CASTWAGTPSEQYF. The CDR3, as DNA: TGTGCCAGTACTTGGGCGGGGACCCCCAGCGAGCAGTACTTC.

Worth noting for this clonotype: One end of the junction does not line up with germline, which may come from a read error. Here the CDR3 DNA reads TGCGCCAGTAGTGGTAACCGATACTATGGCCACACCTTC. Translation: CASSGNRYYGHTF. The chain uses TRBV10-1 and TRBJ1-2; unclear D gene. The CDR3 length is 13 residues. From germline, CDR1 is WNHNN and CDR2 SYGVQD (reference sequence).

This rearrangement joins TRBV29-1 to TRBJ1-2; D is unclear. This CDR3 contains 16 residues. Trimming pared 4 bases from V and 7 bases from J, leaving 25 bases between. CDR1 and CDR2 (germline): SQVTM, ANQGSEA. The CDR3 nucleotides are TGCAGCGTTGTTTCCTATCAATCCTCGGGAGAAGTTGGCTACACCTTC. This gives the protein CSVVSYQSSGEVGYTF.

The V gene is TRBV12-3 or TRBV12-4, the J gene TRBJ1-5; D gene unclear. Trimming pared 5 bases from V and 8 bases from J, leaving 10 bases between. The length of the CDR3 is 12 residues. CDR3 residues: CASSAAGEPQHF. The CDR3 DNA follows: TGTGCCAGCAGTGCCGCTGGCGAGCCCCAGCATTTT.

As concerns this clonotype: The junction differs from germline at one of its ends, possibly a read error. This CDR3 reads CASSSGTFGYEQCF. As DNA, the CDR3 is TGTGCCAGCAGTTCAGGGACGTTTGGGTACGAGCAGTGCTTC. The chain recombines TRBV12-3 or TRBV12-4 with TRBJ2-7; D might be TRBD1 or TRBD2, each matching 5 bases. The CDR3 is 14 amino acids.

V and J are TRBV6-5 and TRBJ1-6; TRBD1 might be the D (5 bases). The CDR3 length is 15 residues. Germline values: CDR1 MNHEY, CDR2 SVGAGI. The V gene lost 6 bases and the J gene lost 7 bases, with 16 bases spanning the gap. The CDR3 DNA reads as TGTGCCAGCAGCTCGACGACAGTCGGAAATTCACCCCTCCACTTT. It codes for CASSSTTVGNSPLHF.

As for this clonotype: Its ends do not fully match the called genes, so a read error is possible. The CDR3 DNA reads TGCGCCATCAGTTCGGGACAGGGAGTACATGAGCAATACTTC. Translated: CAISSGQGVHEQYF. This sequence joins TRBV10-3 and TRBJ2-1; 9 bases agree with TRBD1. The germline gives CDR1 ENHRY, CDR2 SYGVKD. The CDR3 is 14 residues long.

Concerning this clonotype: The final CDR3 position lacks the conserved phenylalanine or tryptophan, pointing to a likely read error. This chain uses TRBV12-3 or TRBV12-4 with TRBJ2-3; perhaps TRBD2 as D (5 bases). The CDR3 spans 13 residues. The CDR3 region is CSSRGTVGDTQYL. CDR3 in DNA: TGTTCCAGCCGGGGAACCGTTGGGGATACGCAGTATTTA.